This TCR beta chain was captured in a study of blood T cell repertoires in COVID-19. About the study: COVID-19 samples from acute and convalescent phases originated in the United States, Italy and Spain. In each case, the material was cDNA or gDNA derived from T cells, B-cell-depleted T cells, or PBMCs.

In the source study's methods: Amplification with reference gene primers provided the estimates of nucleated cell counts. Libraries were prepared by immunoSEQ multiplex PCR; TCRdb keeps only in-frame clonotypes and omits some of them. V and J calls and clone size come straight from that table; D and trimming were deduced from the DNA. The data contain 120,000 or so clones, 75% to 80% of them seen just once; the ten biggest clones take up around 15%. This clone was observed a few times. Germline lookup yields CDR1 MNHNS and CDR2 SASEGT. The CDR3 is 15 residues long. Trimming at V came to 1 base and at J to 7 bases, leaving 6 bases not matched to a gene.

Sequenced input: peripheral blood. The chain combines TRBV6-1 with TRBJ1-5; TRBD1 aligns across 8 bases. This TCR was recovered from a woman of 80 years or more with active or convalescent COVID-19. DNA of the CDR3: TGTGCCAGCAGTGAAGGGACAGGGAGCGTGCAGCCCCAGCATTTT. Translation: CASSEGTGSVQPQHF.